The present T cell receptor beta chain was sequenced within a study of T cells after somatic rescue of genetic block. V lost 3 bases, J lost 0 bases, and 5 bases lay in between. The germline V gene has CDR1 LGHNT and CDR2 FRNRAP. This CDR3 spans 13 amino acids. TCRdb's copy holds only in-frame clones and misses some; the assay was immunoSEQ multiplex PCR. This sample has about 15,000 clones, with 71% found just once. Sequencing used peripheral blood mononuclear cells (PBMCs). The TCR originated in a man younger than 30. The chain carries TRBV12-5 and TRBJ1-1; D unresolved. The CDR3 is CASGFRLNTEAFF. The CDR3, as DNA: TGTGCTAGTGGTTTTAGGCTGAACACTGAAGCTTTCTTT.